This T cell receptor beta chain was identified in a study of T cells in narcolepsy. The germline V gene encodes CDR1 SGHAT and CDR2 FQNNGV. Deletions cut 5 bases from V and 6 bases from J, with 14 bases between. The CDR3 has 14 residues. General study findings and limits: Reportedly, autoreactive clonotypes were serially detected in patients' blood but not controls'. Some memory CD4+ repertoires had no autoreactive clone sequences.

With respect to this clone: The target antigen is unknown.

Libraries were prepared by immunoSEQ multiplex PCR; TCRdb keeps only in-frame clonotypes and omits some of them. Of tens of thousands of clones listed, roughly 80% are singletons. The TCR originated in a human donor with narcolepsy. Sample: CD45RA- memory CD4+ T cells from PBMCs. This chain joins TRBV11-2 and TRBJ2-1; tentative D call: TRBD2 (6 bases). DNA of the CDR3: TGTGCCAGCAGCCCAAGAAGGACTATCAATGAGCAGTTCTTC. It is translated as CASSPRRTINEQFF.